Following are 30 T cell receptor beta chains from one sample sequenced in a study of cytomegalovirus exposure and HLA in healthy donors. Vbeta (60) and Jbeta (13) primers were used in the PCR. Repertoires were generated with immunoSEQ multiplex PCR, while TCRdb's copy carries only in-frame clones and drops some. The sample records around 93,000 clones, approximately 64% being singletons. The sequencing input was PBMCs. The receptors derive from a boy aged 5-17 years in good health and CMV-seropositive.

This clone occurred a few times. This chain connects TRBV30 to TRBJ1-2; D gene uncertain. The V end was cut by 7 bases, the J end by 8 bases, with 17 bases between. This CDR3 is built from 12 residues. Germline V gene sequence: CDR1 GTSNPN, CDR2 SVGIG (reference sequence). CDR3 region: CALAFGVLGYTF. The CDR3 coding sequence is TGTGCCTTGGCGTTCGGGGTTCTCGGCTACACCTTC.

This clone appeared a few times. CDR3 residues: CASSLDGEKLFF. In nucleotides, the CDR3 is TGTGCCAGCAGCTTGGACGGTGAAAAACTGTTTTTT. The chain employs TRBV5-8 and TRBJ1-4; D remains ambiguous. V dropped 0 bases and J dropped 7 bases, with 4 bases sitting between them. CDR1 and CDR2 from the germline V gene are SGHTS and YDEGEE. The CDR3 is 12 residues long.

This chain connects TRBV4-3 to TRBJ1-5; possibly TRBD1 for D (5 bases). The CDR3 is 14 amino acids. V gave up 1 base and J gave up 4 bases, with 8 bases separating them. Germline V gene sequence: CDR1 LGHNA, CDR2 YSLEER. The CDR3 reads CASSQARGNQPQHF. CDR3 bases: TGCGCCAGCAGCCAAGCTAGGGGTAATCAGCCCCAGCATTTT.

This clone was observed a single time. The chain links TRBV5-1 to TRBJ2-3; 7 bases are a match to TRBD2. Germline trimming cut 4 bases from V and 0 bases from J; bases unmatched to any gene: 5. CDR1 is SGHRS, CDR2 YFSETQ, per germline. CDR3 size: 15 residues. The DNA of the CDR3 is TGCGCCAGCAGCCAGAGCGGGGCTAGCACAGATACGCAGTATTTT. This sequence encodes CASSQSGASTDTQYF.

This clone appeared a few times. Other DNA sequences in this specimen translate into the identical CDR3. The rearrangement joins TRBV25-1 to TRBJ2-2, with TRBD1 as a possible D gene (5 bases). The V end lost 4 bases, the J end lost 1 base, and 7 bases lay between the germline ends. The CDR3 length is 14 residues. The germline CDR1 and CDR2 sequences are MGHDK and SYGVNS. The CDR3 DNA follows: TGTGCCAGCAGTGTTCAGGGGAACACCGGGGAGCTGTTTTTT. This sequence encodes CASSVQGNTGELFF.

In nucleotides, the CDR3 is TGTGCCAGCTCAACAGGAGCTGGGGCCAACGTCCTGACTTTC. It specifies CASSTGAGANVLTF. The chain has TRBV4-2 and TRBJ2-6; weak D call: TRBD1 (5 bases). This CDR3 is 14 amino acids long. The germline V gene has CDR1 LGHNA and CDR2 YNFKEQ. V was trimmed by 8 bases and J by 2 bases, leaving 10 bases between them.

The genes are TRBV6-5 and TRBJ1-2; D ambiguous. Germline CDR1 reads MNHEY; CDR2 reads SVGAGI. Trimming took off 7 bases at V and 8 bases at J, with 8 bases between the two ends. This CDR3 has 10 amino acids. The CDR3 reads CASTLGGYTF. The CDR3 coding sequence is TGTGCCAGCACCCTAGGAGGCTACACCTTC.

V is TRBV10-2 and J is TRBJ2-7, with 9 bases aligning to TRBD1. Germline lookup yields CDR1 WSHSY and CDR2 SAAADI. The CDR3 is 14 amino acids. J lost 7 bases, V lost 0 bases, and 4 bases had no gene match. The CDR3 loop is CASSESGQGWEQYF. In DNA, the CDR3 is TGCGCCAGCAGTGAGTCGGGACAGGGATGGGAGCAGTACTTC.

V gene TRBV25-1 combines with J gene TRBJ1-4; weak D call: TRBD1 (6 bases). CDR3 length: 16 residues. CDR1 and CDR2 from the germline V gene are MGHDK and SYGVNS. The V and J ends lost 4 bases and 1 base respectively, with 13 bases between them. The CDR3 spells CASSVTGRETNEKLFF. DNA for the CDR3: TGTGCCAGCAGTGTAACAGGGCGAGAAACTAATGAAAAACTGTTTTTT.

The chain recombines TRBV2 with TRBJ2-7; TRBD1 might be the D (6 bases). V dropped 5 bases and J dropped 2 bases, with 16 bases sitting between them. This CDR3 has 15 amino acids. The germline V gene has CDR1 SNHLY and CDR2 FYNNEI. The CDR3 protein is CASSRTQGIPYEQYF. The CDR3, as DNA: TGTGCCAGCAGTCGCACCCAGGGGATCCCCTACGAGCAGTACTTC.

Only a few counts were recorded for this clone. The rearrangement links TRBV2 to TRBJ2-7, with 9 bases aligning to TRBD2. Per the germline V gene, CDR1 is SNHLY and CDR2 is FYNNEI. This CDR3 region has 16 residues. The ends lost 6 bases at V and 4 bases at J; junction bases unmatched: 13. The chain's CDR3 is CASREITPGLAYEQYF. The DNA for the CDR3 is TGTGCCAGCAGGGAAATTACGCCGGGACTAGCTTACGAGCAGTACTTC.

V usage is TRBV29-1 and J usage is TRBJ2-5, with 7 nucleotides matching TRBD2. CDR1 and CDR2 (germline): SQVTM, ANQGSEA. This CDR3 has 13 residues. J gave up 5 bases and V 7 bases, and 10 bases lay outside the gene matches. The CDR3, as DNA: TGCAGCGGCTTACTAGCGACCAGTGAGACCCAGTACTTC. Residues: CSGLLATSETQYF.

This clone was counted between two and nine times. The chain carries TRBV4-3 and TRBJ2-1, with 11 bases lining up with TRBD2. The ends lost 1 base at V and 4 bases at J; junction bases unmatched: 18. This CDR3 spans 21 amino acids. Germline V gene data show CDR1 as LGHNA and CDR2 as YSLEER. The CDR3: CASSQGREGTSGLAAYNEQFF. DNA of the CDR3: TGCGCCAGCAGCCAAGGAAGAGAGGGGACTTCGGGACTAGCGGCTTACAATGAGCAGTTCTTC.

The chain couples TRBV14 to TRBJ2-7, with TRBD2 matching over 7 bases. CDR1 and CDR2 (germline): SGHDN, FVKESK. Trimming removed 4 bases from V and 1 base from J; junction bases left unmatched: 10. This CDR3 is built from 16 residues. In DNA form, the CDR3 reads TGTGCCAGCAGCCGGCTGACTAGCCCCTCTTCCTACGAGCAGTACTTC. Protein: CASSRLTSPSSYEQYF.

The gene calls are TRBV7-3 and TRBJ2-2, with D unclear. The CDR3 is 15 amino acids. Trimming shortened V by 2 bases and J by 1 base, and 8 bases separated the two germline ends. Germline assignment: CDR1 SGHTA and CDR2 FQGTGA. This CDR3 reads CASSLSTRNTGELFF. The CDR3 DNA sequence: TGTGCCAGCAGCTTATCGACACGGAACACCGGGGAGCTGTTTTTT.

This clone was seen a few times. This rearrangement joins TRBV30 to TRBJ2-7, with 7 nucleotides matching TRBD1. The V and J ends lost 0 bases and 2 bases, in that order; junction bases with no gene match: 4. The CDR3 has 14 residues. CDR1 is GTSNPN, CDR2 SVGIG, per germline (reference sequence). The CDR3 region has the DNA TGTGCCTGGAGTGTAGGACAGGTAACCTACGAGCAGTACTTC. Amino acids: CAWSVGQVTYEQYF.

This sequence joins TRBV30 and TRBJ2-5; 11 positions match TRBD1. Germline-derived CDR1 and CDR2 are GTSNPN and SVGIG (reference sequence). The CDR3 contains 14 residues. The junction had 6 bases not matched to a gene; V was cut back by 3 bases and J by 6 bases. The chain's CDR3 is CAWSGQGALQTQYF. The CDR3 DNA is TGTGCCTGGAGCGGACAGGGGGCTTTACAGACCCAGTACTTC. Looking up the rest from reference TRBV30 and TRBJ2-5 gives the full variable domain: SQTIHQWPATLVQPVGSPLSLECTVEGTSNPNLYWYRQAAGRGLQLLFYSVGIGQISSEVPQNLSASRPQDRQFILSSKKLLLSDSGFYLCAWSGQGALQTQYFGPGTRLLVL.

The V and J genes are TRBV6-1 and TRBJ2-3, with a weak D call TRBD2 (7 bases). The CDR3 is 15 residues long. The germline V gene has CDR1 MNHNS and CDR2 SASEGT. Trimming pared 4 bases from V and 4 bases from J, leaving 15 bases between. The CDR3 DNA reads TGTGCCAGCAGTGCGATGGGCGGGGGCCCAGATACGCAGTATTTT. This sequence encodes CASSAMGGGPDTQYF.

The rearrangement uses TRBV27 and TRBJ2-2; TRBD1 aligns across 11 bases. With 7 bases clipped from V and 4 bases from J, the junction kept 11 bases outside the gene matches. The CDR3 covers 17 residues. The germline V gene encodes CDR1 MNHEY and CDR2 SMNVEV (reference sequence). The CDR3 spells CASNPGQGVILTGELFF. The CDR3 DNA reads as TGTGCCAGCAATCCGGGACAGGGGGTAATACTCACCGGGGAGCTGTTTTTT.

The chain has TRBV19 and TRBJ1-2; TRBD1 is a possible D gene (5 bases). The V end was cut by 4 bases, the J end by 0 bases, with 6 bases between. The CDR3 covers 13 residues. Looked up from germline, CDR1 is LNHDA and CDR2 is SQIVND (reference sequence). The CDR3 nucleotides read TGTGCCAGTAGTAGACAGCCTAACTATGGCTACACCTTC. Its translation: CASSRQPNYGYTF.

This sequence joins TRBV29-1 and TRBJ1-2; possible D gene TRBD1, 5 bases. The CDR3 has 14 residues. V lost 4 bases and J lost 0, with 12 bases in between. Germline lookup yields CDR1 SQVTM and CDR2 ANQGSEA. The CDR3 spells CSVGNRPTNYGYTF. The CDR3 DNA follows: TGCAGCGTTGGTAACAGGCCGACTAACTATGGCTACACCTTC. Looking up the rest from reference TRBV29-1 and TRBJ1-2 gives the full variable domain: SAVISQKPSRDICQRGTSLTIQCQVDSQVTMMFWYRQQPGQSLTLIATANQGSEATYESGFVIDKFPISRPNLTFSTLTVSNMSPEDSSIYLCSVGNRPTNYGYTFGSGTRLTVV.

This clone was counted between two and nine times. The V and J genes are TRBV5-1 and TRBJ2-4; the D gene is possibly TRBD1 (5 bases). The CDR3 spans 13 residues. Trimming pared 3 bases from V and 7 bases from J, leaving 11 bases between. Germline CDR1 is SGHRS and CDR2 is YFSETQ. This chain's CDR3 is CASSWYQGNIQYF. CDR3 nucleotides: TGCGCCAGCAGCTGGTACCAGGGTAACATTCAGTACTTC.

J is TRBJ2-3 and V is TRBV7-9, with D maybe TRBD1 (6 bases). The CDR3 totals 16 residues. Germline V gene sequence: CDR1 SEHNR, CDR2 FQNEAQ (reference sequence). Trimming took 7 bases from V and 0 from J, leaving 17 bases between them. CDR3 nucleotide sequence: TGTGCCAGCAACCCAAGGACAGACCGGAGCACAGATACGCAGTATTTT. Translation gives CASNPRTDRSTDTQYF.

The J gene is TRBJ2-5, the V gene TRBV4-3, with 8 bases matching TRBD1. The CDR3 is made up of 14 amino acids. Germline V gene lookup returns CDR1 LGHNA and CDR2 YSLEER. The trim removed 3 bases at V and 4 bases at J, leaving 4 bases unmatched. The CDR3 reads CASSQDRVGETQYF. DNA of the CDR3: TGCGCCAGCAGCCAGGACAGGGTTGGAGAGACCCAGTACTTC.

This clone turned up a few times. Distinct nucleotide sequences in the sample also encode this CDR3. The chain couples TRBV18 to TRBJ2-7, with unresolved D. CDR3 size: 13 residues. Deletions cut 0 bases from V and 3 bases from J, with 6 bases between. In germline, CDR1 is KGHSH, CDR2 LQKENI. Here the CDR3 reads CASSPPGSYEQYF. The DNA of the CDR3 is TGTGCCAGCTCACCACCGGGCAGCTACGAGCAGTACTTC.

As to this clone: The junction departs from the called germline gene at one end, perhaps through a read error. Other DNA sequences of this sample code for an identical CDR3. The genes are TRBV4-1 and TRBJ2-4; D might be TRBD1 (7 bases). CDR3 length: 17 amino acids. Looked up from germline, CDR1 is MGHRA and CDR2 is YSYEKL. DNA for the CDR3: TGCGCCAGCAGCTCCCCTCAGGGGGGCGCGGGGAGAAACATCCAGTACTTC. Translating it yields CASSSPQGGAGRNIQYF.

In this sample, this clone turned up a few times. This chain joins TRBV19 and TRBJ2-5, with 8 bases that match TRBD1. V trimming: 4 bases; J trimming: 4 bases; junction bases outside the gene matches: 2. The CDR3 loop spans 13 amino acids. Germline loops: CDR1 LNHDA, CDR2 SQIVND (reference sequence). The CDR3 sequence: CASSRTGRETQYF. The CDR3 DNA follows: TGTGCCAGTAGTAGGACAGGGAGAGAGACCCAGTACTTC. The complete variable domain, with remaining parts taken from reference TRBV19 and TRBJ2-5, reads DGGITQSPKYLFRKEGQNVTLSCEQNLNHDAMYWYRQDPGQGLRLIYYSQIVNDFQKGDIAEGYSVSREKKESFPLTVTSAQKNPTAFYLCASSRTGRETQYFGPGTRLLVL.

The J gene is TRBJ1-6, the V gene TRBV4-2; D not resolved. V dropped 0 bases and J dropped 6 bases, with 9 bases sitting between them. The CDR3 has 15 residues. Germline-derived CDR1 and CDR2 are LGHNA and YNFKEQ. CDR3 DNA sequence: TGTGCCAGCAGCCAAGATGCGCCTACTAATTCACCCCTCCACTTT. This codes for CASSQDAPTNSPLHF.

This clone occurred once. The V gene is TRBV7-9, the J gene TRBJ2-4; 7 nucleotides match TRBD1. CDR1 and CDR2 from the germline V gene are SEHNR and FQNEAQ (reference sequence). The CDR3 runs 16 residues. After removal of 5 bases from V and 7 bases from J, the junction contained 14 bases not matched to a gene. The CDR3, as DNA: TGTGCCAGCAGCGGGGCCGGGACAGAGGTTTTCAACATTCAGTACTTC. Translating gives CASSGAGTEVFNIQYF.

This chain links TRBV7-9 with TRBJ2-7, with 9 positions matching TRBD2. Trimming cost V 5 bases and J 1 base; bases outside gene matches: 3. Germline loops: CDR1 SEHNR, CDR2 FQNEAQ (reference sequence). CDR3 length equals 14 residues. CDR3 residues: CASSLTSGSYEQYF. The CDR3 nucleotides read TGTGCCAGCAGCCTGACTAGCGGTTCCTACGAGCAGTACTTC.